This T cell receptor beta chain derives from a study of chemoradiotherapy in HPV16-positive cancers. Study summary: Functional T-cell assays on a couple of HPV16-positive patients' cells defined candidate HPV-specific clones and common TCR motifs.

CDR1 SGHRS and CDR2 YFSETQ come from the germline V gene. After removal of 4 bases from V and 4 bases from J, the junction contained 3 bases not matched to a gene. The CDR3 spans 15 residues. The repertoire was sequenced with immunoSEQ multiplex PCR; TCRdb's copy has only in-frame clones and lacks some. The sample shows tens of thousands of clones, around three quarters of them seen only once. This clone has a single count. This TCR was recovered from a human donor with HPV-associated anogenital cancer. The sequences come from blood, collected from a patient who underwent chemoradiotherapy. The chain couples TRBV5-1 to TRBJ2-1; 12 bases align to TRBD1. The CDR3 is CASSVGQGAYNEQFF. The CDR3, as DNA: TGCGCCAGCAGCGTGGGACAGGGGGCTTACAATGAGCAGTTCTTC.